This is a list of T cell receptor beta chains from one sample in a study of blood T cell repertoires in COVID-19. Here immunoSEQ multiplex PCR was the method, and the copy in TCRdb shows in-frame clones only, minus some. The sample lists roughly 250,000 clones, approximately 87% seen once, with 10% to 15% in the top ten. Sequenced sample: peripheral blood. The source of these receptors is a woman in her 30s with COVID-19, enrolled during active disease. Each CDR3 is given with its conserved first and last residue. The D gene is left open where the match is weak. Some rows mark clone size as missing; the rest say once, few, many or name a class of expanded clone.

d_call,clone_size,v_call,j_call,cdr3_nt,cdr3_aa
NA,NA,TRBV7-9,TRBJ1-1,TGTGCCAGCAGCTTTGAGTTCTCCAGGAAAGACACTGAAGCTTTCTTT,CASSFEFSRKDTEAFF
NA,NA,TRBV7-9,TRBJ1-5,TGTGCCAGCAGCTTAGGGGGCGGCGCAGGGGTCAATCAGCCCCAGCATTTT,CASSLGGGAGVNQPQHF
NA,NA,TRBV6-2/TRBV6-3,TRBJ1-5,TGTGCCAGCAGTTATACTATAGAGAATAGCAATCAGCCCCAGCATTTT,CASSYTIENSNQPQHF
NA,NA,TRBV10-3,TRBJ1-3,TGTGCCTCCCGTGGGGCTGACTCTGGAAACACCATATATTTT,CASRGADSGNTIYF
NA,NA,TRBV9,TRBJ1-3,TGTGCCAGCAGCGTAGGACAGGGAAACACCATATATTTT,CASSVGQGNTIYF
NA,NA,TRBV7-9,TRBJ1-2,TGTGCCAGCAGCTCTCTATTCGCCGGGACTGACATCTATGGCTACACCTTC,CASSSLFAGTDIYGYTF
NA,NA,TRBV12-5,TRBJ1-1,TGTGCTAGTGGTTATGACGGGAATGAAGCTTTCTTT,CASGYDGNEAFF
NA,NA,TRBV6-5,TRBJ2-1,TGTGCCAGCAGTTACTCTTTCCCTCTCAGAAACAATGAGCAGTTCTTC,CASSYSFPLRNNEQFF
TRBD2,NA,TRBV5-1,TRBJ2-1,TGCGCCAGCAGTTGGACTAGCGGGGGGGTAAATGAGCAGTTCTTC,CASSWTSGGVNEQFF
TRBD1,once,TRBV29-1,TRBJ1-1,TGCAGCGTCAAACAGGGGGGAGTTACTGAAGCTTTCTTT,CSVKQGGVTEAFF
TRBD2,NA,TRBV29-1,TRBJ2-1,TGCAGCGTTCTCCGACTAGCGGGGGGAAACAATGAGCAGTTCTTC,CSVLRLAGGNNEQFF
TRBD1,NA,TRBV10-2,TRBJ2-7,TGCGCCAGCAGTGAGTATAGGACAGGGGGCGTCGAGCAGTACTTC,CASSEYRTGGVEQYF
NA,few,TRBV5-1,TRBJ2-2,TGCGCCAGCAGCTTGGGTGTCTTGGGAGCCGGGGAGCTGTTTTTT,CASSLGVLGAGELFF
NA,NA,TRBV27,TRBJ1-6,TGTGCCAGCAGTTTTGGACAGAATTCACCCCTCCACTTT,CASSFGQNSPLHF
NA,once,TRBV4-1,TRBJ1-2,TGCGCCAGCAGCCCTACTGTTGCCTATGGCTACACCTTC,CASSPTVAYGYTF
TRBD1,NA,TRBV7-9,TRBJ2-1,TGTGCCAGCAGCTCTGGACAGGGAGGTATCAATGAGCAGTTCTTC,CASSSGQGGINEQFF
NA,NA,TRBV18,TRBJ2-7,TGTGCCAGCTCACCACAACCTCCTGGACTCCGGGGCTACGAGCAGTACTTC,CASSPQPPGLRGYEQYF
NA,NA,TRBV28,TRBJ2-2,TGTGCCAGCAGTTTAATTTCTCGCGGGCTATTCTCTCGGGACACCGGGGAGCTGTTTTTT,CASSLISRGLFSRDTGELFF
NA,NA,TRBV15,TRBJ1-1,TGTGCCACCAGCAGTATGTCCCCGGCTGAAGCTTTCTTT,CATSSMSPAEAFF
NA,once,TRBV5-1,TRBJ1-2,TGCGCCAGCAGCCCCCTTATGGTGGGGGGTCTTTATGGCTACACCTTC,CASSPLMVGGLYGYTF
NA,NA,TRBV3-1/TRBV3-2,TRBJ2-2,TGTGCCAGCAGCCCGCGGACTACCGGGGAGCTGTTTTTT,CASSPRTTGELFF
TRBD1,NA,TRBV6-5,TRBJ1-1,TGTGCCAGCAGCCGGGACAGGGGGACCACTGAAGCTTTCTTT,CASSRDRGTTEAFF
NA,NA,TRBV11-3,TRBJ2-7,TGTGCCAGCAGCACCTCGGGGTGGGCGGGCGAGCAGTACTTC,CASSTSGWAGEQYF
TRBD1,few,TRBV19,TRBJ1-5,TGTGCCAGTAGTTTTAATAACAGGGGCCTAAATCAGCCCCAGCATTTT,CASSFNNRGLNQPQHF
TRBD1,NA,TRBV5-1,TRBJ2-7,TGCGCCAGCAGCTTGGGACAGGGGGCCTACGAGCAGTACTTC,CASSLGQGAYEQYF
TRBD1,NA,TRBV28,TRBJ2-2,TGTGCCAGCGAGGGACAGATCACCGGGGAGCTGTTTTTT,CASEGQITGELFF
TRBD1,NA,TRBV2,TRBJ2-3,TGTGCCAGCGGTGGCCCAGGGGGAAGACCAGATACGCAGTATTTT,CASGGPGGRPDTQYF
TRBD2,NA,TRBV3-1/TRBV3-2,TRBJ2-3,TGTGCCAGCAGGAACTTAGCGGGGGAAAATACGCAGTATTTT,CASRNLAGENTQYF
NA,once,TRBV2,TRBJ2-2,TGTGCCAGCGGGGGGGCTAGCGGTAACACCGGGGAGCTGTTTTTT,CASGGASGNTGELFF
NA,NA,TRBV4-1,TRBJ1-2,TGCGCCAGCAGCCAAGTGGGGAGATCTAACTATGGCTACACCTTC,CASSQVGRSNYGYTF
NA,NA,TRBV12-3/TRBV12-4,TRBJ2-1,TGTGCCAGCAGCCAGAATTATGAGCAGTTCTTC,CASSQNYEQFF
NA,NA,TRBV2,TRBJ1-6,TGTGCCAGCAGTGAGAGAGAGCGACTTGGCAGGGCTGCTTATAATTCACCCCTCCACTTT,CASSERERLGRAAYNSPLHF
NA,few,TRBV27,TRBJ1-5,TGTGCCAGCAGTTTTGGGAGGGGTAATCAGCCCCAGCATTTT,CASSFGRGNQPQHF
NA,few,TRBV10-3,TRBJ2-7,TGTGCCATCGGGACTTCCCCCTACGAGCAGTACTTC,CAIGTSPYEQYF
TRBD1,NA,TRBV28,TRBJ1-1,TGTGCCAGCTCCATCGTCCGGACAGGGGAGGCTGAAGCTTTCTTT,CASSIVRTGEAEAFF
NA,NA,TRBV25-1,TRBJ1-6,TGTGCCAGCAGTGAACTGGACAAGTCACCCCTCCACTTT,CASSELDKSPLHF
NA,NA,TRBV28,TRBJ1-1,TGTGCCAGCAGTTTAATGGCCAGGATGAACACTGAAGCTTTCTTT,CASSLMARMNTEAFF
TRBD1,NA,TRBV5-6,TRBJ2-1,TGTGCCAGCAGTTCAAGACCAGGGGGTGGCAATGAGCAGTTCTTC,CASSSRPGGGNEQFF
NA,NA,TRBV5-1,TRBJ1-4,TGCGCCAGCAGCCCCAGGGTTCGTCATACAACTAATGAAAAACTGTTTTTT,CASSPRVRHTTNEKLFF
TRBD1,NA,TRBV4-2,TRBJ1-3,TGTGCCAGCAGCCAGGCCGACAGGGGTCCTGGAAACACCATATATTTT,CASSQADRGPGNTIYF
TRBD2,NA,TRBV10-1,TRBJ2-5,TGCGCCAGCAGCCCGAACCCCGGGACTAGCGGGGGGTCGGACCAAGAGACCCAGTACTTC,CASSPNPGTSGGSDQETQYF
TRBD1,once,TRBV19,TRBJ2-2,TGTGCCAGTAGGATACAGGGGTCTTTCCCCGGGGAGCTGTTTTTT,CASRIQGSFPGELFF
NA,once,TRBV28,TRBJ2-2,TGTGCCAGCAGTCGTAGTGACTCCCTCACGAACACCGGGGAGCTGTTTTTT,CASSRSDSLTNTGELFF
NA,NA,TRBV6-7,TRBJ2-1,TGTGCCAGCACTAGCTCCTACAATGAGCAGTTCTTC,CASTSSYNEQFF
TRBD1,NA,TRBV18,TRBJ1-1,TGTGCCAGCTCACAGAGTCCCGGGACAGGAAGGAACACTGAAGCTTTCTTT,CASSQSPGTGRNTEAFF
TRBD1,NA,TRBV30,TRBJ1-5,TGTGCCTGGTCCCGGGACAGGAATCAGCCCCAGCATTTT,CAWSRDRNQPQHF
TRBD1,NA,TRBV6-5,TRBJ1-4,TGTGCCACCATTTTTCCCGGGACAGGGAGCGAAAAACTGTTTTTT,CATIFPGTGSEKLFF
NA,once,TRBV5-5,TRBJ1-1,TGTGCCAGCAGCGACGGGCAGGGCGGCACTGAAGCTTTCTTT,CASSDGQGGTEAFF
NA,NA,TRBV10-3,TRBJ2-2,TGTGCCATCAGTGACAGGGCCAACGGGGAGCTGTTTTTT,CAISDRANGELFF
TRBD2,NA,TRBV5-5,TRBJ2-3,TGTGCCAGCTCACTTAGACTAGCCACAGATACGCAGTATTTT,CASSLRLATDTQYF
TRBD1,NA,TRBV7-6,TRBJ2-5,TGTGCCAGCAGCTCGCCGGGACAGGGGGACCAAGAGACCCAGTACTTC,CASSSPGQGDQETQYF
TRBD1,NA,TRBV18,TRBJ1-1,TGTGCCAGCTCACCACAGGGGGCGCGCGTCCCTGAAGCTTTCTTT,CASSPQGARVPEAFF
NA,NA,TRBV5-6,TRBJ2-7,TGTGCCAGCAGCGGGTGGAGCGGGCAGCTTTCCGAGCAGTACTTC,CASSGWSGQLSEQYF
NA,NA,TRBV9,TRBJ1-2,TGTGCCAGCAGTCCCGACCTGAGGGAAAGCTACACCTTC,CASSPDLRESYTF
NA,NA,TRBV18,TRBJ2-1,TGTGCCAGCTCACCGAGGCGGTACAATGAGCAGTTCTTC,CASSPRRYNEQFF
NA,NA,TRBV27,TRBJ2-1,TGTGCCAGCAGTAGGACTCCGCATGAGCAGTTCTTC,CASSRTPHEQFF